This T cell receptor beta chain was documented in a study of blood T cell repertoires in COVID-19. Study information: The origin of the acute and convalescent COVID-19 samples was the United States, Italy and Spain.

Produced via immunoSEQ multiplex PCR; TCRdb's table is partial and in-frame only. The repertoire consists of some 230,000 clones, with more than 80% occurring once and the leading ten covering around 2.2%. Sequences were obtained from peripheral blood. The receptor comes from a man between 25 and 39 years old who had recovered from COVID-19.

Written as DNA, the CDR3 is TGTGCCAGCAGTGAAAAATTAGAGCTCAGGGAGCAGTACTTC. Translating it yields CASSEKLELREQYF. This chain joins TRBV2 and TRBJ2-7; D gene uncertain. CDR3 length: 14 residues. The germline V gene encodes CDR1 SNHLY and CDR2 FYNNEI. The V end lost 2 bases, the J end lost 7 bases, and 15 bases lay between the germline ends.